This passage covers 9 T cell receptor beta chains from one sample sequenced in a study of blood T cell repertoires in COVID-19. This table comes from immunoSEQ multiplex PCR, and its TCRdb copy is limited to in-frame clones, with some not included. The table shows about 100,000 clones, with roughly nine tenths occurring only once. The sample was peripheral blood. Every receptor here comes from a man in his forties or fifties with active COVID-19.

The J gene is TRBJ2-4, the V gene TRBV19; a possible D gene is TRBD1 (5 bases). The CDR3 consists of 13 residues. V lost 6 bases, J lost 12 bases, and 18 bases lay in between. Looked up from germline, CDR1 is LNHDA and CDR2 is SQIVND (reference sequence). CDR3 sequence (DNA): TGTGCCAGTAGCCCAACAGGTCACTCGGATCAGTACTTC. Its translation is CASSPTGHSDQYF.

The V and J genes are TRBV7-9 and TRBJ2-3, with 10 bases aligning to TRBD2. Looked up from germline, CDR1 is SEHNR and CDR2 is FQNEAQ (reference sequence). V lost 5 bases to trimming and J lost 1 base; unmatched junction nucleotides: 12. The CDR3 is 18 amino acids. CDR3 sequence: CASSVLAGTLGGTDTQYF. CDR3 sequence (DNA): TGTGCCAGCAGCGTACTAGCGGGAACCCTTGGGGGCACAGATACGCAGTATTTT.

CDR3 sequence (DNA): TGTGCCAGTAGACAGACCTCTGGGGCCAACGTCCTGACTTTC. Its protein is CASRQTSGANVLTF. This sequence joins TRBV19 and TRBJ2-6; D call uncertain. The germline gives CDR1 LNHDA, CDR2 SQIVND (reference sequence). With 6 bases removed from V and 0 bases from J, the gap between germline ends came to 6 bases. The CDR3 sequence is 14 residues long.

This chain links TRBV2 with TRBJ1-6; D may be TRBD1 (6 bases). Germline lookup yields CDR1 SNHLY and CDR2 FYNNEI. This CDR3 comprises 13 residues. V shed 8 bases and J shed 4 bases, with 9 bases lying between them. CDR3 sequence (DNA): TGTGCCAGCGGGACACCGTATAATTCACCCCTCCACTTT. As protein: CASGTPYNSPLHF.

The chain links TRBV7-9 to TRBJ1-6, with 7 bases aligning to TRBD1. The CDR3 is 14 residues long. The J segment lost 7 bases and the V segment lost 4 bases, leaving 4 bases of the junction unmatched. Germline values: CDR1 SEHNR, CDR2 FQNEAQ (reference sequence). The CDR3, as DNA: TGTGCCAGCAGCTCACAGGGGATGAATTCACCCCTCCACTTT. Protein: CASSSQGMNSPLHF.

This chain connects TRBV6-2 or TRBV6-3 to TRBJ1-1, with 9 bases identical to TRBD1. This CDR3 spans 17 amino acids. Germline assignment: CDR1 MNHEY and CDR2 SVGEGT. The V gene end was trimmed by 4 bases and the J gene end by 1 base; junction bases not matched to a gene: 10. The chain's CDR3 is CASSFLQGAGTNTEAFF. The CDR3 DNA sequence: TGTGCCAGCAGTTTTCTACAGGGGGCGGGCACGAACACTGAAGCTTTCTTT.

CDR3: CASSSGAAYEQYF. The CDR3 region has the DNA TGTGCCAGCAGTTCTGGAGCAGCCTACGAGCAGTACTTC. The V gene is TRBV7-2, the J gene TRBJ2-7; no firm D call. Germline V gives CDR1 SGHTA, CDR2 FQGNSA. V was clipped by 6 bases and J by 2 bases, with 11 bases between them. The CDR3 loop spans 13 amino acids.

The V and J genes are TRBV28 and TRBJ2-2; tentative D call: TRBD1 (6 bases). From germline, CDR1 is MDHEN and CDR2 SYDVKM. V was pared by 6 bases and J by 0 bases, with 14 bases between. The CDR3 has 16 residues. The CDR3 region is CASRPPGHPNTGELFF. The CDR3 DNA reads TGTGCCAGCAGACCCCCGGGACACCCGAACACCGGGGAGCTGTTTTTT.

The rearrangement uses TRBV10-3 and TRBJ1-1; D gene uncertain. Germline assignment: CDR1 ENHRY and CDR2 SYGVKD. CDR3 length equals 14 residues. Trimming removed 3 bases at V and 2 bases at J, with 10 bases between. The CDR3 spells CAISDLRGNTEAFF. DNA for the CDR3: TGTGCCATCAGTGACTTACGGGGAAACACTGAAGCTTTCTTT.